This T cell receptor (beta chain) was sequenced during a study of blood T cell repertoires in COVID-19. Only in-frame clones appear in the TCRdb table, and some are missing; sequencing was by immunoSEQ multiplex PCR. The top ten clones hold roughly a sixth of a sample with 190,000 or so clones, 75% to 90% of them seen once. The germline CDR1 and CDR2 sequences are WSHSY and SAAADI. CDR3 length: 15 residues. Trimming took 6 bases from V and 0 from J, leaving 13 bases between them. This clone was observed a few times. This receptor was identified in a man aged 40-50 years who had recovered from COVID-19. The sample consisted of PBMCs or T cells enriched from blood (not recorded which). The V and J genes are TRBV10-2 and TRBJ2-3; a weak D match, TRBD1 (5 bases). CDR3 nucleotides: TGCGCCAGCAGAGCCTCGACAGTTAGCACAGATACGCAGTATTTT. Translating it yields CASRASTVSTDTQYF.